This is a list of T cell receptor beta chains from one sample in a study of blood T cell repertoires in COVID-19. The data were produced by immunoSEQ multiplex PCR, yet TCRdb's version contains in-frame clones alone and is incomplete. The sample has roughly 210,000 clones, approximately 80% seen once. Source material: peripheral blood. The receptors were sampled from a woman at least 80 years old with COVID-19, enrolled during active disease. Both conserved end residues are part of each CDR3. A D gene is named only where the DNA matches it firmly. Rows give clone size only sometimes, using once, few, many, or a class for an expanded clone.

>NA|NA|TRBJ1-5|TRBV5-8
TGTGCCAGCAGCTTGAAGGCCGGGGGTCAGCCCCAGCATTTT
CASSLKAGGQPQHF
>NA|NA|TRBJ1-3|TRBV25-1
TGTGCCAGCAGAACGGGAGGCACTGGAAACACCATATATTTT
CASRTGGTGNTIYF
>NA|NA|TRBJ1-1|TRBV6-5
TGTGCCAGCAGAAGGGAGGGAGGGGACACTGAAGCCTTCTTT
CASRREGGDTEAFF
>NA|NA|TRBJ2-5|TRBV18
TGTGCCAGCTCACCAGCGAGGGGGACGGTGACCCAGTACTTC
CASSPARGTVTQYF
>once|NA|TRBJ2-6|TRBV9
TGTGCCAGCAGCGTAGAACAGGGTGGCGCTGGGGCCAACGTCCTGACTTTC
CASSVEQGGAGANVLTF
>NA|TRBD1|TRBJ1-3|TRBV5-6
TGTGCCAGCAGCTGGACAGGGTCTGGAAACACCATATATTTT
CASSWTGSGNTIYF
>NA|TRBD1|TRBJ1-6|TRBV27
TGTGCCAGCAGTCTAAGGACAGGGGGAGGGTCACCCCTCCACTTT
CASSLRTGGGSPLHF
>NA|NA|TRBJ1-6|TRBV3-1/TRBV3-2
TGTGCCAGCAGCCAGCAGGGCAATTCACCCCTCCACTTT
CASSQQGNSPLHF
>NA|TRBD1|TRBJ1-6|TRBV7-8
TGTGCCAGCAGCTCGGGACAGGGGAGTTCACCCCTCCACTTT
CASSSGQGSSPLHF
>few|TRBD1|TRBJ1-5|TRBV27
TGTGCCAGCAGTCCCTGGACAGGACGAAGTCAGCCCCAGCATTTT
CASSPWTGRSQPQHF
>NA|NA|TRBJ1-3|TRBV5-1
TGCGCCAGCAGTTGGCAGGGCTTGGCTGGAAACACCATATATTTT
CASSWQGLAGNTIYF
>NA|NA|TRBJ1-4|TRBV5-8
TGTGCCAGCAGCTTCTACCGGAGCGGAAGCGAAAAACTGTTTTTT
CASSFYRSGSEKLFF
>NA|NA|TRBJ2-3|TRBV5-1
TGCGCCAGCAGCTTGGCCGGTACGGGCGGGAGCACAGATACGCAGTATTTT
CASSLAGTGGSTDTQYF
>NA|NA|TRBJ2-1|TRBV2
TGTGCCAGCGAAGGGGGTGAGCAGTTCTTC
CASEGGEQFF
>NA|NA|TRBJ1-1|TRBV29-1
TGCAGCGTTGAAGTACCCAAGGAGGGACCTGAAGCTTTCTTT
CSVEVPKEGPEAFF
>NA|NA|TRBJ1-2|TRBV6-5
TGTGCCAGCAGTTGGAACAGGGAAGCAGGCTACACCTTC
CASSWNREAGYTF
>NA|TRBD2|TRBJ2-1|TRBV5-1
TGCGCCAGCAGCCTTAGCGGGGGGGCTCGGGAGCAGTTCTTC
CASSLSGGAREQFF
>NA|NA|TRBJ2-4|TRBV19
TGTGCCAGTAGTAAACCGACAGGATTAGCCAAAAACATTCAGTACTTC
CASSKPTGLAKNIQYF
>NA|NA|TRBJ1-2|TRBV11-2
TGTGCCAGCAGCTTAGAACCGGGAACAGGGATCAGATCTCGCTACACCTTC
CASSLEPGTGIRSRYTF
>NA|NA|TRBJ1-1|TRBV5-1
TGCGCCAGCAGCTTACCGGACAGTACTATTGGCACTGAAGCTTTCTTT
CASSLPDSTIGTEAFF
>NA|TRBD2|TRBJ2-3|TRBV5-5
TGTGCCAGCAGCTTGAGAATAGCGGGGGCCGGGGGGACAGATACGCAGTATTTT
CASSLRIAGAGGTDTQYF
>once|NA|TRBJ1-1|TRBV4-3
TGCGCCAGCAGCCAAGATTCTTCTGCAGGGGCGAACACTGAAGCTTTCTTT
CASSQDSSAGANTEAFF
>NA|TRBD1|TRBJ1-6|TRBV5-1
TGCGCCAGCAGCTTGGGGGGGACAGGGGGCGAATCACCCCTCCACTTT
CASSLGGTGGESPLHF
>few|TRBD2|TRBJ2-5|TRBV28
TGTGCCAGCAGTTCCCCTGGGGGGGGTCGAGAGACCCAGTACTTC
CASSSPGGGRETQYF
>NA|NA|TRBJ2-3|TRBV6-4
TGTGCCAGCAGTGTTGGGGAGGCAGATACGCAGTATTTT
CASSVGEADTQYF
>NA|NA|TRBJ2-1|TRBV2
TGTGCCAGCAGACCGGACTACCCGCAGGGCCTGGAGTACAATGAGCAGTTCTTC
CASRPDYPQGLEYNEQFF
>NA|NA|TRBJ2-2|TRBV15
TGTGCCACCAGCACCCCCCTCACCGGGGAGCTGTTTTTT
CATSTPLTGELFF
>NA|NA|TRBJ2-3|TRBV18
TGTGCCAGCTCACCAAATCTGGACAACCTCCCGCAGTATTTT
CASSPNLDNLPQYF
>NA|NA|TRBJ1-2|TRBV7-8
TGTGCCAGCAGCTCCAACCGCGCGGATGGCTACACCTTC
CASSSNRADGYTF
>NA|TRBD1|TRBJ1-3|TRBV7-2
TGTGCCAGCAGCTTACGGACAGGGGTCGACTCTGGAAACACCATATATTTT
CASSLRTGVDSGNTIYF
>NA|TRBD2|TRBJ2-1|TRBV3-1/TRBV3-2
TGTGCCAGCAGCCAAGATCGGGGACTAGTAAACGGTGAGCAGTTCTTC
CASSQDRGLVNGEQFF
>NA|NA|TRBJ2-6|TRBV3-1/TRBV3-2
TGTGCCAGCAGCCAAGTGCAGGGTCTCTCTGGGGCCAACGTCCTGACTTTC
CASSQVQGLSGANVLTF
>NA|TRBD1|TRBJ2-5|TRBV7-2
TGTGCCAGCAGCTTAGGGGGACAGGGTCAAGAGACCCAGTACTTC
CASSLGGQGQETQYF